The 21 T cell receptor beta chains given below trace back to one sample, sequenced in a study of T cell repertoires in cytomegalovirus infection. TCRdb fed the reads into MiXCR, producing one record per CDR3 protein. The sample has about 830,000 distinct CDR3 sequences, roughly 33% seen once. Their cognate antigens are unknown. Material: cultured CD8+ T cells from PBMCs, obtained from culture after CMV antigen stimulation. The receptors were gathered from a human donor in good health (CMV status not recorded). Some clones in this sample may be carry-over from other donors' samples.

V gene TRBV12-3 or TRBV12-4 combines with J gene TRBJ2-6; D is possibly TRBD1 or TRBD2 (5 bases each). With 6 bases removed from V and 0 bases from J, the gap between germline ends came to 12 bases. The CDR3 sequence is 16 residues long. The CDR3 DNA follows: TGTGCCAGCAGGGGAGCAGGGCACTCTGGGGCCAACGTCCTGACTTTC. It specifies CASRGAGHSGANVLTF.

A few counts support this clonotype. The rearrangement links TRBV6-2 or TRBV6-3 to TRBJ2-7; D gene unclear. Trimming removed 2 bases at V and 2 bases at J, with 10 bases between. CDR1 and CDR2 (germline): MNHEY, SVGEGT. The CDR3 contains 14 residues. The CDR3 nucleotides read TGTGCCAGCAGTTACCCAACCGCGACCTACGAGCAGTACTTC. It encodes CASSYPTATYEQYF.

The rearrangement uses TRBV7-9 and TRBJ1-2; no clear D gene. The V end lost 5 bases, the J end lost 4 bases, and 14 bases lay between the germline ends. Per germline, CDR1 SEHNR and CDR2 FQNEAQ (reference sequence). The CDR3 totals 14 residues. CDR3 coding DNA: TGTGCCAGCAGCCTAAAGACCAATCCCTATGGCTACACCTTC. Its translation is CASSLKTNPYGYTF.

There are a few counts of this clonotype. The chain recombines TRBV7-9 with TRBJ2-1; 9 bases line up with TRBD1. The ends lost 5 bases at V and 0 bases at J; junction bases unmatched: 17. The CDR3 covers 20 residues. The germline V gene has CDR1 SEHNR and CDR2 FQNEAQ (reference sequence). The CDR3 DNA follows: TGTGCCAGCAGCCCTATGCCCGGGACAGGGCCCTCCCGCTCCTACAATGAGCAGTTCTTC. It specifies CASSPMPGTGPSRSYNEQFF.

The V call is TRBV11-3, the J call TRBJ2-1; D ambiguous. CDR1 and CDR2 from the germline V gene are SGHNT and YENEEA. V was cut by 1 base and J by 5 bases, with 9 bases left in between. This CDR3 is 14 amino acids long. The CDR3 sequence is CASSLGAIHNEQFF. The CDR3 DNA sequence: TGTGCCAGCAGCTTAGGGGCAATACACAATGAGCAGTTCTTC.

In this sample, this clonotype turned up many times. This chain links TRBV7-9 with TRBJ1-6; the D gene is possibly TRBD1 (6 bases). The length of the CDR3 is 16 residues. Germline V gene data show CDR1 as SEHNR and CDR2 as FQNEAQ (reference sequence). Trimming left V 5 bases short and J 5 bases short, with 16 bases between. The CDR3: CASSPSQGGNNSPLHF. Here the CDR3 DNA reads TGTGCCAGCAGCCCAAGTCAAGGGGGAAATAATTCACCCCTCCACTTT.

The chain joins TRBV6-5 to TRBJ2-1; 12 nucleotides align to TRBD2. The CDR3 consists of 12 residues. Germline loops: CDR1 MNHEY, CDR2 SVGAGI. J was trimmed by 10 bases and V by 8 bases; bases with no gene match: 3. The CDR3 sequence: CASLTSGGEQFF. CDR3 sequence (DNA): TGTGCCAGCTTGACTAGCGGGGGCGAGCAGTTCTTC.

At least ten counts were recorded for this clonotype. The rearrangement links TRBV7-2 to TRBJ1-5; the D gene is possibly TRBD1 (5 bases). V gave up 2 bases and J gave up 15 bases, with 11 bases separating them. The CDR3 is 11 amino acids. Germline V gene lookup returns CDR1 SGHTA and CDR2 FQGNSA. CDR3 loop: CASSLIGQLHF. In DNA form, the CDR3 reads TGTGCCAGCAGCTTAATAGGACAACTGCATTTT.

Only one count was recorded for this clonotype. The rearrangement uses TRBV20-1 and TRBJ2-7, with D perhaps assigned TRBD1 or TRBD2 (5 bases each). V shed 6 bases and J shed 3 bases, with 18 bases lying between them. CDR3 length equals 14 residues. Germline CDR1 is DFQATT and CDR2 is SNEGSKA (reference sequence). The DNA for the CDR3 is TGCAGTGCCCATGGGCGGGCGGACAACTACGAGCAGTACTTC. It is translated as CSAHGRADNYEQYF.

There are a few counts of this clonotype. One junction end disagrees with the germline gene, perhaps due to a read error. The chain couples TRBV6-2 or TRBV6-3 to TRBJ2-1; 9 bases agree with TRBD1. CDR1 is MNHEY and CDR2 is SVGEGT in the germline V gene. This CDR3 region has 18 residues. The CDR3 sequence: CASCYGTGILYTYNEQFF. For the CDR3, the DNA is TGTGCCAGCTGTTATGGGACAGGGATACTTTATACCTACAATGAGCAGTTCTTC.

This sequence joins TRBV28 and TRBJ1-1, with a weak D call TRBD1 (6 bases). Trimming removed 4 bases at V and 3 bases at J, with 12 bases between. Germline V gives CDR1 MDHEN, CDR2 SYDVKM. The CDR3 is made up of 14 amino acids. The CDR3 sequence is CASSSGGRDTEAFF. The CDR3 DNA is TGTGCCAGCAGTTCTGGGGGCAGGGACACTGAAGCTTTCTTT. Based on the CDR3 plus reference TRBV28 and TRBJ1-1, the full variable domain is DVKVTQSSRYLVKRTGEKVFLECVQDMDHENMFWYRQDPGLGLRLIYFSYDVKMKEKGDIPEGYSVSREKKERFSLILESASTNQTSMYLCASSSGGRDTEAFFGQGTRLTVV.

This clonotype has more than one count but fewer than ten. The chain recombines TRBV6-5 with TRBJ2-1; TRBD1 matches 9 bases. With 0 bases clipped from V and 5 bases from J, the junction kept 23 bases outside the gene matches. The germline CDR1 and CDR2 sequences are MNHEY and SVGAGI. The CDR3 is made up of 22 amino acids. The CDR3 protein is CASSYSSIYLPRDRVSHNEQFF. For the CDR3, the DNA is TGTGCCAGCAGTTACTCAAGTATCTACTTGCCCCGGGACAGGGTTTCCCACAATGAGCAGTTCTTC.

This chain uses TRBV28 with TRBJ1-1; 8 positions match TRBD1. Germline assignment: CDR1 MDHEN and CDR2 SYDVKM. J was trimmed by 0 bases and V by 7 bases; bases with no gene match: 10. CDR3 size: 16 residues. CDR3 nucleotide sequence: TGTGCCAGCATTATACAGGGGGACCTTCTGAACACTGAAGCTTTCTTT. Protein product: CASIIQGDLLNTEAFF.

This chain joins TRBV27 and TRBJ1-5, with 9 nucleotides matching TRBD1. CDR3 length equals 17 residues. Trimming at V came to 5 bases and at J to 1 base, leaving 9 bases not matched to a gene. The germline V gene has CDR1 MNHEY and CDR2 SMNVEV (reference sequence). The CDR3 DNA follows: TGTGCCAGCAGTCCCCGGGACAGGGTGAGAAGCAATCAGCCCCAGCATTTT. Its protein product is CASSPRDRVRSNQPQHF.

This clonotype was counted between two and nine times. The V gene is TRBV7-9, the J gene TRBJ1-2; D might be TRBD1 (5 bases). The CDR3 has 13 amino acids. Germline assignment: CDR1 SEHNR and CDR2 FQNEAQ (reference sequence). V lost 5 bases and J 7 bases, leaving 14 bases between the germline ends. Written as DNA, the CDR3 is TGTGCCAGCAGCCCGGGGGGACTCACTGGCTACACCTTC. Its translation is CASSPGGLTGYTF.

The gene calls are TRBV3-1 and TRBJ2-7, with D maybe TRBD2 (6 bases). Trimming shortened V by 0 bases and J by 3 bases, and 12 bases separated the two germline ends. Germline-derived CDR1 and CDR2 are LGHDT and YNNKEL (reference sequence). The CDR3 extends over 15 amino acids. The CDR3 coding sequence is TGTGCCAGCAGCCAAGAGCGGGGAGAAATCTACGAGCAGTACTTC. Translation gives CASSQERGEIYEQYF.

V gene TRBV7-6 combines with J gene TRBJ1-1; the D gene is possibly TRBD1 (6 bases). The CDR3 is 13 amino acids. Germline V lookup: CDR1 SGHVS, CDR2 FNYEAQ. V was trimmed by 5 bases and J by 6 bases, leaving 13 bases between them. The CDR3 bases are TGTGCCAGCAGCACCACAGGGTTCCCTGAAGCTTTCTTT. Residues: CASSTTGFPEAFF.

This clonotype was recorded at least ten times. The chain links TRBV4-3 to TRBJ2-1, with D possibly matching TRBD2 (5 bases). The germline V gene has CDR1 LGHNA and CDR2 YSLEER. The CDR3 loop spans 13 amino acids. V was pared by 0 bases and J by 11 bases, with 11 bases between. The DNA of the CDR3 is TGCGCCAGCAGCCAAGAAGGTTGGGAGAAGCAGTTCTTC. Protein: CASSQEGWEKQFF.

The CDR3 protein is CASSTGAGSPLHF. DNA of the CDR3: TGTGCCAGCAGTACCGGTGCGGGTTCACCCCTCCACTTT. The chain combines TRBV27 with TRBJ1-6, with D hard to call. Germline V gene lookup returns CDR1 MNHEY and CDR2 SMNVEV (reference sequence). V lost 5 bases and J 9 bases, leaving 11 bases between the germline ends. The CDR3 runs 13 residues.

In this sample, this clonotype turned up a few times. V and J are TRBV7-8 and TRBJ1-4; D gene uncertain. With 1 base removed from V and 5 bases from J, the gap between germline ends came to 14 bases. Germline values: CDR1 SGHVS, CDR2 FQNEAQ. The CDR3 has 16 amino acids. The CDR3 reads CASSLEFGMRNEKLFF. The CDR3 DNA is TGTGCCAGCAGCTTAGAATTCGGGATGAGAAATGAAAAACTGTTTTTT.

In its sample, this clonotype was seen a few times. The chain couples TRBV10-3 to TRBJ2-2, with D unresolved. This CDR3 region has 12 residues. The germline V and J ends were trimmed by 6 bases and 2 bases, with 4 bases remaining between them. Looked up from germline, CDR1 is ENHRY and CDR2 is SYGVKD. The CDR3 DNA is TGTGCCATCAGCGAAAACACCGGGGAGCTGTTTTTT. Its translation is CAISENTGELFF.